The entry below gives a single T cell receptor beta chain sequence along with its context. Its antigen is currently unknown. Only in-frame clones appear in the TCRdb table, and some are missing; sequencing was by immunoSEQ multiplex PCR. This sample carries 55,000 to 75,000 clones, approximately 80% of them seen once, and the ten largest clones take 8.2%. The CDR3 consists of 13 residues. CDR1 and CDR2 from the germline V gene are MNHNY and SVGAGI (reference sequence). V lost 4 bases and J lost 3, with 7 bases in between. The data stem from a study of OX40 agonist ivuxolimab in advanced cancers. As for the study in general: Ivuxolimab, an antibody acting as an agonist of OX40 (CD134), was used to treat patients.

Study findings and constraints: Low normalized T-cell clonal expansion was additionally recorded for some nonresponders. Relatively little clonal expansion, among the lowest observed, appeared in partial responders at 0.1-3.0 mg/kg. Expanded clones were, on average, more numerous in CD8+ T cells than in CD4+.

This sequence joins TRBV6-6 and TRBJ1-5; D ambiguous. The clonotype originates from an adult with an advanced solid tumor such as melanoma, head and neck, liver or kidney cancer. The specimen comprised CD4+ or CD8+ T cells sorted from blood, sampled in a trial of the OX40 agonist ivuxolimab. CDR3 sequence (DNA): TGTGCCAGCAGTTTATCGGCCAATCAGCCCCAGCATTTT. This translates into CASSLSANQPQHF.